Listed here are 20 T cell receptor beta chains from one sample, sequenced in a study of T cell responses to AZD1222 COVID-19 vaccine. TCRdb's copy holds only in-frame clones and misses some; the assay was immunoSEQ multiplex PCR. The sample yields about 150,000 clones, 70% to 90% seen once. The sample was peripheral blood, taken on day 0 of AZD1222 vaccination. The receptors here all came from an adult in good health.

The chain carries TRBV9 and TRBJ1-1, with 7 bases aligning to TRBD1. J was trimmed by 8 bases and V by 0 bases; bases with no gene match: 7. From germline, CDR1 is SGDLS and CDR2 YYNGEE. The CDR3 totals 14 residues. The CDR3 region is CASSVVPGGAEAFF. The CDR3 nucleotides are TGTGCCAGCAGCGTAGTTCCAGGGGGGGCCGAAGCTTTCTTT.

CDR3 bases: TGTGCCAGCAGCTTGGTAGGAACTGAAGCTTTCTTT. Amino acids: CASSLVGTEAFF. This chain joins TRBV5-4 and TRBJ1-1, with D unresolved. Germline loops: CDR1 SGHNT, CDR2 YYREEE (reference sequence). This CDR3 has 12 amino acids. Trimming cost V 0 bases and J 5 bases, with 5 bases left between them.

The gene calls are TRBV19 and TRBJ1-2, with D possibly being TRBD1 (5 bases). V dropped 7 bases and J dropped 4 bases, with 13 bases sitting between them. This CDR3 comprises 13 residues. The germline CDR1 and CDR2 sequences are LNHDA and SQIVND (reference sequence). The CDR3 region is CASTGRAIYGYTF. The CDR3 bases are TGTGCCAGTACTGGCAGGGCAATCTATGGCTACACCTTC.

The CDR3 DNA follows: TGTGCCAGCAAAGGACAGGTGAACACTGAAGCTTTCTTT. This translates into CASKGQVNTEAFF. V gene TRBV2 combines with J gene TRBJ1-1, with TRBD1 matching over 7 bases. The CDR3 has 13 amino acids. Germline CDR1 and CDR2: SNHLY and FYNNEI. V dropped 7 bases and J dropped 0; count of bases not matched to a gene: 2.

The gene calls are TRBV6-5 and TRBJ2-1, with D possibly TRBD2 on 5 matching bases. CDR1 MNHEY and CDR2 SVGAGI come from the germline V gene. The CDR3 sequence is 12 residues long. Trimming cost V 8 bases and J 5 bases, with 10 bases left between them. DNA of the CDR3: TGTGCCAGCTCCCAGCGGAACAATGAGCAGTTCTTC. It translates to CASSQRNNEQFF.

The chain employs TRBV5-4 and TRBJ1-2; D uncertain. This CDR3 is built from 15 residues. The V and J ends lost 0 bases and 4 bases respectively, with 13 bases between them. Germline V gene sequence: CDR1 SGHNT, CDR2 YYREEE (reference sequence). The CDR3 sequence: CASSLVGRTSYGYTF. The CDR3 DNA sequence: TGTGCCAGCAGCTTGGTAGGCAGGACCTCCTATGGCTACACCTTC.

The V gene is TRBV1, the J gene TRBJ2-1; the table's TRBD2 call for D was not verified on the DNA. TRBV1 is recorded as a pseudogene. This CDR3 comprises 17 residues. The chain's CDR3 is CTSKRFPSGRPRDEQFF. The CDR3 region has the DNA TGCACCAGCAAGAGATTCCCGAGCGGGAGGCCAAGAGATGAGCAGTTCTTC.

The chain has TRBV24-1 and TRBJ2-5; a weak D match, TRBD1 (7 bases). This CDR3 contains 14 residues. The germline gives CDR1 KGHDR, CDR2 SFDVKD. Trimming cost V 4 bases and J 1 base, with 9 bases left between them. CDR3 loop: CATSDQGGQETQYF. The CDR3 nucleotides are TGTGCCACCAGTGACCAGGGGGGCCAAGAGACCCAGTACTTC.

The chain joins TRBV2 to TRBJ1-4, with D possibly being TRBD1 (5 bases). This CDR3 has 15 residues. Germline V gene sequence: CDR1 SNHLY, CDR2 FYNNEI. Deletions cut 7 bases from V and 5 bases from J, with 17 bases between. CDR3 region: CASNIRDLVNEKLFF. The CDR3 DNA follows: TGTGCCAGCAATATCCGGGACCTAGTAAATGAAAAACTGTTTTTT.

The chain links TRBV27 to TRBJ2-7; D may be TRBD1 (5 bases). V lost 5 bases to trimming and J lost 0 bases, with 14 bases between them. This CDR3 is built from 15 residues. Germline V gene lookup returns CDR1 MNHEY and CDR2 SMNVEV (reference sequence). CDR3 region: CASSPRAISSYEQYF. The CDR3 nucleotides read TGTGCCAGCAGTCCCAGGGCAATTAGCTCCTACGAGCAGTACTTC.

V gene TRBV6-5 combines with J gene TRBJ1-2; D might be TRBD1 (6 bases). The CDR3 is 14 amino acids. Trimming took 7 bases from V and 4 from J, leaving 16 bases between them. Germline V gene sequence: CDR1 MNHEY, CDR2 SVGAGI. CDR3 DNA sequence: TGTGCCAGCATTCCGGGACATCAGTTCTATGGCTACACCTTC. This encodes CASIPGHQFYGYTF.

The chain uses TRBV29-1 and TRBJ2-5; TRBD2 matches at 8 bases. The better agreement between TRBJ2-7 and the DNA end casts doubt on the J call. This CDR3 has 18 residues. From germline, CDR1 is SQVTM and CDR2 ANQGSEA. The CDR3 DNA reads TGCAGCGTTGGGAGGGGGTCTGGCCGGACTAGCCGGGACTACGAGCAGTACTTC. Amino acids: CSVGRGSGRTSRDYEQYF.

The gene calls are TRBV5-6 and TRBJ1-2; D gene uncertain. Germline-derived CDR1 and CDR2 are SGHDT and YYEEEE. The CDR3 length is 14 residues. With 0 bases removed from V and 7 bases from J, the gap between germline ends came to 13 bases. Here the CDR3 DNA reads TGTGCCAGCAGCTTGGAGCGGGGATTCGGTGGCTACACCTTC. This gives the protein CASSLERGFGGYTF.

This clone was found once. The rearrangement joins TRBV3-1 (or the pseudogene TRBV3-2) to TRBJ2-7; the D is unclear. The V gene lost 1 base and the J gene lost 4 bases, with 8 bases spanning the gap. The CDR3 totals 13 residues. Germline V gene lookup returns CDR1 LGHDT and CDR2 YNNKEL (reference sequence). CDR3 bases: TGTGCCAGCAGCCAAGGAGACATGTACGAGCAGTACTTC. Protein: CASSQGDMYEQYF.

This sequence joins TRBV6-5 and TRBJ1-3; D unclear. Germline CDR1 and CDR2: MNHEY and SVGAGI. Trimming left V 7 bases short and J 4 bases short, with 17 bases between. CDR3 length equals 15 residues. The CDR3, as DNA: TGTGCCAGCACCGTTCAGGCCTCTGGGGGAAACACCATATATTTT. It yields the protein CASTVQASGGNTIYF.

This clone occurred once. DNA for the CDR3: TGTGCCACCAGCAGAGATTTAGGCGGGCTCGGCTATGGCTACACCTTC. It yields the protein CATSRDLGGLGYGYTF. The chain carries TRBV15 and TRBJ1-2; D call uncertain. The length of the CDR3 is 16 residues. With 0 bases removed from V and 4 bases from J, the gap between germline ends came to 15 bases. Germline values: CDR1 LNHNV, CDR2 YYDKDF (reference sequence).

The J gene is TRBJ1-2, the V gene TRBV4-2; 10 nucleotides match TRBD1. CDR3 size: 15 residues. Trimming removed 6 bases from V and 3 bases from J; junction bases left unmatched: 7. Per germline, CDR1 LGHNA and CDR2 YNFKEQ. CDR3 loop: CASRVRQGADYGYTF. Written as DNA, the CDR3 is TGTGCCAGCAGGGTCAGACAGGGGGCAGACTATGGCTACACCTTC.

The chain links TRBV7-9 to TRBJ1-1, with unresolved D. Trimming cost V 4 bases and J 1 base, with 7 bases left between them. The CDR3 sequence is 13 residues long. CDR1 and CDR2 (germline): SEHNR, FQNEAQ (reference sequence). CDR3 sequence reads: CASSYDPNTEAFF. CDR3 DNA sequence: TGTGCCAGCAGCTACGATCCGAACACTGAAGCTTTCTTT.

The rearrangement joins TRBV27 to TRBJ2-7; weak D call: TRBD2 (6 bases). The CDR3 length is 14 residues. The germline V gene encodes CDR1 MNHEY and CDR2 SMNVEV (reference sequence). Trimming took 5 bases from V and 3 from J, leaving 14 bases between them. The CDR3 DNA sequence: TGTGCCAGCAGTCTCACTAGCAGTGACTACGAGCAGTACTTC. Amino acids: CASSLTSSDYEQYF.

The genes are TRBV7-6 and TRBJ1-6; D is perhaps TRBD1 (5 bases). The CDR3 is 16 amino acids. V lost 8 bases to trimming and J lost 10 bases, with 24 bases between them. Looked up from germline, CDR1 is SGHVS and CDR2 is FNYEAQ. The CDR3 sequence: CASRQEVGPVASPLHF. As DNA, the CDR3 is TGTGCCAGCCGCCAAGAAGTGGGGCCGGTAGCCTCACCCCTCCACTTT.